Listed here is a single T cell receptor (beta chain). Its antigen remains unidentified. V was pared by 7 bases and J by 4 bases, with 14 bases of the junction left unmatched. The CDR3 length is 16 residues. Germline V lookup: CDR1 SEHNR, CDR2 FQNEAQ (reference sequence). PCR employed 60 Vbeta and 13 Jbeta primers. Sequencing was performed with immunoSEQ multiplex PCR; in TCRdb, only in-frame clones are kept and a portion is missing. The data show around 68,000 clones, around 80% seen once. This specimen belongs to a study of cytomegalovirus exposure and HLA in healthy donors. General study findings and limits: Earlier results showed most TCR beta V segments being productive about 87% or about 30% of the time. The listing of 160 or so TCR beta chains classed them as cytomegalovirus-associated. TCR beta chain V- and J-gene trimming was linked, in a later analysis, to a missense variant in DCLRE1C.

This clonotype was sampled from a woman in her twenties or thirties in good health and CMV-seropositive. V and J are TRBV7-9 and TRBJ2-3; 7 bases fit TRBD2. The sequenced material came from PBMCs. The CDR3 DNA follows: TGTGCCAGCACCATATCGCTAGGCGGGAGTCCAGATACGCAGTATTTT. Translation: CASTISLGGSPDTQYF.